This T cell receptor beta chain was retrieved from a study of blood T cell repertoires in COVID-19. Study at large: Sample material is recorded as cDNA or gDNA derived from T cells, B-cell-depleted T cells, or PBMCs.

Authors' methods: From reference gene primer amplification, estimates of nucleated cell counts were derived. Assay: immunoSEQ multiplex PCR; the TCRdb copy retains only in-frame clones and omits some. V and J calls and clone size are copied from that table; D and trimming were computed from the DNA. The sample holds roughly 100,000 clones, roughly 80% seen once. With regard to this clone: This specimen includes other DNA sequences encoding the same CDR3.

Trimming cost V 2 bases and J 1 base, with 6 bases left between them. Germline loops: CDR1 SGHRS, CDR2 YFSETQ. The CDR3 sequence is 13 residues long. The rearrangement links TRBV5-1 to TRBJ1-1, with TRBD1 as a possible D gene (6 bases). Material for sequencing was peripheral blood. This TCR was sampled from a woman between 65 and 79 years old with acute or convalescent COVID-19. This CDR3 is CASSLQGNTEAFF. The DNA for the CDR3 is TGCGCCAGCAGCTTACAGGGGAACACTGAAGCTTTCTTT.